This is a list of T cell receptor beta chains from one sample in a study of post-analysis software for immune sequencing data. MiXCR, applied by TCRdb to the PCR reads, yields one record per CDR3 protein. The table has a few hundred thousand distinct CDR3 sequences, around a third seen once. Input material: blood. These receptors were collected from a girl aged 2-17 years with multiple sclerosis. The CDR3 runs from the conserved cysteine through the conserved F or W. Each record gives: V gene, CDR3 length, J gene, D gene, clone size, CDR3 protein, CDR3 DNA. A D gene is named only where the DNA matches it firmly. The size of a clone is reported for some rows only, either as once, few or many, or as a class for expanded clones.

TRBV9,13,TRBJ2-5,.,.,CASSPSRGETQYF,TGTGCCAGCAGCCCATCCCGGGGGGAGACCCAGTACTTC
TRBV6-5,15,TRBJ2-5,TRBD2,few,CASQGAGGPPETQYF,TGTGCCAGCCAAGGGGCGGGGGGGCCTCCAGAGACCCAGTACTTC
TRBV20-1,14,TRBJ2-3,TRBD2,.,CSASLAGGTHTQYF,TGCAGTGCTTCCCTAGCGGGGGGAACCCATACGCAGTATTTT
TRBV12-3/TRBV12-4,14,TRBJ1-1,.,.,CASNLTKGNTEAFF,TGTGCCAGCAATTTAACTAAGGGGAACACTGAAGCTTTCTTT
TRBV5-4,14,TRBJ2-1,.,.,CASSLKTSHNEQFF,TGTGCCAGCAGCTTAAAAACATCACACAATGAGCAGTTCTTC
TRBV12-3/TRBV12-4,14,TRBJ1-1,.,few,CASSLGTEVSEAFF,TGTGCCAGCAGTTTAGGGACGGAAGTTTCTGAAGCTTTCTTT
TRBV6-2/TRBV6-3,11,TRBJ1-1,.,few,CASSPVTEAFF,TGTGCCAGCAGTCCTGTCACTGAAGCTTTCTTT
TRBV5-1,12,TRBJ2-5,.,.,CASLGPKVSQYF,TGCGCCAGCTTGGGACCCAAGGTCTCCCAGTACTTC
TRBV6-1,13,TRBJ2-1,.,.,CASSDRIYNEQFF,TGTGCCAGCTCGGACAGAATCTACAATGAGCAGTTCTTC
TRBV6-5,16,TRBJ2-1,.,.,CASSSLLGRTYNEQFF,TGTGCCAGCAGCTCGTTGTTAGGGCGTACTTACAATGAGCAGTTCTTC
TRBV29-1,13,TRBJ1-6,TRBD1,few,CSVGTGAESPLHF,TGCAGCGTTGGGACAGGGGCGGAATCACCCCTCCACTTT
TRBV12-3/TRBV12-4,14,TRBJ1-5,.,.,CASSLDGFNQPQHF,TGTGCCAGCAGTTTAGACGGGTTTAATCAGCCCCAGCATTTT
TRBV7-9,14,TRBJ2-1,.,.,CASSLEGQLHEQFF,TGTGCCAGCAGCTTGGAAGGACAGTTACATGAGCAGTTCTTC
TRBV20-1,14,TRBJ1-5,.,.,CSARDMQGGQPQHF,TGCAGTGCTAGAGATATGCAGGGAGGTCAGCCCCAGCATTTT
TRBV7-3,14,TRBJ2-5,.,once,CASSLSAEGETQYF,TGTGCCAGCAGCTTGTCGGCTGAGGGAGAGACCCAGTACTTC
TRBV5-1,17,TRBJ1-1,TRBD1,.,CASSGAGTGAMNTEAFF,TGCGCCAGCAGCGGTGCCGGGACAGGGGCTATGAACACTGAAGCTTTCTTT
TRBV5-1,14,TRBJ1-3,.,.,CASSLAGTGNTIYF,TGCGCCAGCAGCTTGGCAGGGACAGGAAACACCATATATTTT
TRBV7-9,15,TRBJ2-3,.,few,CASSLVMASTDTQYF,TGTGCCAGCAGCTTAGTAATGGCATCCACAGATACGCAGTATTTT
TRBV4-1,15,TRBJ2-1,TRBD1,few,CASSQDRGRGNEQFF,TGCGCCAGCAGCCAAGATCGCGGCAGGGGGAATGAGCAGTTCTTC
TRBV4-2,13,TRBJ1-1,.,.,CASNSRGSTEAFF,TGTGCCAGCAACTCTAGGGGGAGCACTGAAGCTTTCTTT
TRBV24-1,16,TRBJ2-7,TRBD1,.,CATSDPRGDRGHEQYF,TGTGCCACCAGTGATCCCAGAGGGGACAGGGGTCACGAGCAGTACTTC
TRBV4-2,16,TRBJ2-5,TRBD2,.,CASRPTSGGDQETQYF,TGTGCCAGCAGGCCGACTAGCGGGGGGGATCAAGAGACCCAGTACTTC
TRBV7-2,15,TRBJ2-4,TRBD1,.,CASSPDRGRENIQYF,TGTGCCAGCAGCCCGGACAGGGGGCGGGAAAACATTCAGTACTTC
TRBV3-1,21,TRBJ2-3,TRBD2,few,CASSQMGPTSGGPLPTDTQYF,TGTGCCAGCAGCCAGATGGGTCCCACTAGCGGGGGGCCCCTGCCCACAGATACGCAGTATTTT
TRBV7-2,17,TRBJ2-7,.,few,CASSLAKGRAARDEQYF,TGTGCCAGCAGCTTAGCAAAGGGCAGGGCGGCCCGTGACGAGCAGTACTTC
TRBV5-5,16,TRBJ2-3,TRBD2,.,CASSPWLAGETDTQYF,TGTGCCAGCAGCCCCTGGTTAGCGGGGGAGACAGATACGCAGTATTTT
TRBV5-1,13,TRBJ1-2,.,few,CASTDGGNYGYTF,TGCGCCAGCACCGACGGGGGAAACTATGGCTACACCTTC
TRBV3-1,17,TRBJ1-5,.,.,CAGSQGEGYYSNQPQHF,TGTGCCGGCAGCCAAGGGGAGGGCTACTATAGCAATCAGCCCCAGCATTTT
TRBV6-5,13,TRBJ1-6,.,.,CASSRDKDSPLHF,TGTGCCAGCAGCCGGGACAAGGATTCACCCCTCCACTTT
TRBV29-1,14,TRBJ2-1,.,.,CSSSEAASYNEQFF,TGCAGCTCTTCCGAAGCGGCGTCCTACAATGAGCAGTTCTTC
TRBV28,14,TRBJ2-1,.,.,CASRFRSSYNEQFF,TGTGCCAGTCGATTTCGGAGCTCCTACAATGAGCAGTTCTTC
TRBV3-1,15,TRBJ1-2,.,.,CASSQSTLQEYGYTF,TGTGCCAGCAGCCAATCGACTTTACAGGAGTATGGCTACACCTTC
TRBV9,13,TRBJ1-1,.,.,CASSTRDGGRAFF,TGTGCCAGCAGCACCCGGGACGGCGGGCGGGCTTTCTTT
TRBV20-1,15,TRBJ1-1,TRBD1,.,CSAEDRGTVLGEAFF,TGCAGTGCTGAGGACAGGGGTACTGTACTGGGCGAAGCTTTCTTT
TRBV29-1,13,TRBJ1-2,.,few,CSVAGSTGFGYTF,TGCAGCGTCGCGGGTTCGACGGGGTTTGGCTACACCTTC
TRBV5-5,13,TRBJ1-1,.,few,CASSFDPAGEAFF,TGTGCCAGCAGCTTTGATCCGGCGGGAGAAGCTTTCTTT
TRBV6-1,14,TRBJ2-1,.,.,CASGKGGSYNEQFF,TGTGCCAGCGGGAAGGGAGGATCCTACAATGAGCAGTTCTTC
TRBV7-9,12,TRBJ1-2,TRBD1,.,CASSLWTGTDTF,TGTGCCAGCAGCCTATGGACAGGGACCGACACCTTC
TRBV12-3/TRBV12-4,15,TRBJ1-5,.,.,CASSPAGRSNQPQHF,TGTGCCAGCAGTCCCGCCGGCAGGAGCAATCAGCCCCAACATTTT
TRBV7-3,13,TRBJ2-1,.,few,CASRGTASREQFF,TGTGCCAGCAGAGGTACAGCGAGCAGAGAGCAGTTCTTC
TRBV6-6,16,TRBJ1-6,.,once,CASSYSGGADNSPLHF,TGTGCCAGCAGTTACTCGGGGGGGGCGGATAATTCACCCCTCCACTTT
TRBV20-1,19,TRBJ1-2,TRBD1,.,CSASGLETGGLISNYGYTF,TGCAGTGCTAGCGGACTCGAGACAGGGGGCCTAATCTCTAACTATGGCTACACCTTC
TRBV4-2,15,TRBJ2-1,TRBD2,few,CASSPYWGSGGEQFF,TGTGCCAGCAGCCCCTACTGGGGGTCGGGGGGTGAGCAGTTCTTC
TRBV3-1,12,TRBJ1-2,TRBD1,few,CASSQPGQGCTF,TGTGCCAGCAGCCAACCTGGACAGGGCTGCACCTTC
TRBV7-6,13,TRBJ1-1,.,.,CASSLANRDEAFF,TGTGCCAGCAGCTTAGCGAACAGGGATGAAGCTTTCTTT
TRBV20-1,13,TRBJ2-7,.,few,CSARGWGFYEQYF,TGCAGTGCTAGAGGCTGGGGTTTCTACGAGCAGTACTTC
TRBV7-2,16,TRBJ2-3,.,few,CASSQASVLKEDTQYF,TGTGCCAGCAGCCAAGCTAGCGTCCTAAAGGAAGATACGCAGTATTTT
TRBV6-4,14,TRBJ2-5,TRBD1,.,CASSGETGGGEQYF,TGTGCCAGCAGTGGGGAGACAGGGGGTGGTGAGCAGTACTTC
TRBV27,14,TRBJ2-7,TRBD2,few,CASRPTSGGSEQYF,TGTGCCAGCAGGCCCACTAGCGGGGGAAGCGAGCAGTACTTC
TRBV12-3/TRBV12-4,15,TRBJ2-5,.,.,CASSPTGQVEETQYF,TGTGCCAGCAGTCCCACAGGGCAGGTTGAAGAGACCCAGTACTTC
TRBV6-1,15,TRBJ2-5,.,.,CASRTQGQYQETQYF,TGTGCCAGCAGAACCCAAGGGCAGTACCAAGAGACCCAGTACTTC
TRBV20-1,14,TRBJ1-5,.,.,CSASYARDEQPQHF,TGCAGTGCTAGTTATGCCAGGGATGAGCAGCCCCAGCATTTT